One sample yielded the 20 T cell receptor beta chains listed below, sequenced in a study of cytomegalovirus exposure and HLA in healthy donors. With 60 Vbeta and 13 Jbeta primers, the PCR was carried out. Sequencing was performed with immunoSEQ multiplex PCR; in TCRdb, only in-frame clones are kept and a portion is missing. Among about 150,000 clones listed, around 80% were seen once. Sequenced sample: PBMCs. Source of these receptors: a man younger than 45 in good health and CMV-seropositive.

The gene calls are TRBV9 and TRBJ2-3; D remains unclear. Per the germline V gene, CDR1 is SGDLS and CDR2 is YYNGEE. V was shortened by 4 bases and J by 4 bases, with 7 bases between the two germline ends. This CDR3 comprises 12 residues. The CDR3 nucleotides read TGTGCCAGCAGCTCCAACTCAGATACGCAGTATTTT. Translating it yields CASSSNSDTQYF.

This clone has only a few counts. The rearrangement joins TRBV10-1 to TRBJ1-1; 8 bases align to TRBD1. The CDR3 covers 13 residues. CDR1 is WNHNN and CDR2 is SYGVQD in the germline V gene (reference sequence). Trimming took 7 bases from V and 5 from J; bases not matched to a gene: 6. The CDR3 DNA follows: TGCGCCAGCACCAGGACAGGGAGTACTGAAGCTTTCTTT. The encoded protein is CASTRTGSTEAFF.

The chain links TRBV7-2 to TRBJ2-4; D not certain. V was pared by 5 bases and J by 8 bases, with 7 bases between. The V gene's germline CDR1 is SGHTA and CDR2 FQGNSA. This CDR3 is 11 amino acids long. In nucleotides, the CDR3 is TGTGCCAGCAGCCTGAGCGACATTCAGTACTTC. Amino acid sequence: CASSLSDIQYF. The entire variable domain, with the rest obtained from reference TRBV7-2 and TRBJ2-4, is as follows: GAGVSQSPSNKVTEKGKDVELRCDPISGHTALYWYRQSLGQGLEFLIYFQGNSAPDKSGLPSDRFSAERTGGSVSTLTIQRTQQEDSAVYLCASSLSDIQYFGAGTRLSVL.

This sequence joins TRBV6-5 and TRBJ2-5; 8 bases align to TRBD1. CDR3 length equals 14 residues. The ends lost 4 bases at V and 1 base at J; junction bases unmatched: 2. CDR1 is MNHEY, CDR2 SVGAGI, per germline. As DNA, the CDR3 is TGTGCCAGCAGTTTGACAGGGGCCCAAGAGACCCAGTACTTC. Protein: CASSLTGAQETQYF.

The chain links TRBV13 to TRBJ2-1; D uncertain. Germline CDR1 PRHDT, CDR2 FYEKMQ (reference sequence). The CDR3 is made up of 12 amino acids. Trimming left V 1 base short and J 8 bases short, with 6 bases between. This CDR3 is CASSLERYEQFF. The CDR3 bases are TGTGCCAGCAGCTTAGAGCGCTATGAGCAGTTCTTC.

V is TRBV27 and J is TRBJ1-6; possibly TRBD1 for D (5 bases). CDR1 is MNHEY and CDR2 is SMNVEV in the germline V gene (reference sequence). The V gene lost 2 bases and the J gene lost 10 bases, with 12 bases spanning the gap. The CDR3 runs to 14 residues. The CDR3 loop reads CASSLARVRSPLHF. The CDR3, as DNA: TGTGCCAGCAGTTTAGCCAGGGTCCGGTCACCCCTCCACTTT.

Here the CDR3 DNA reads TGTGCCAGCCTGCGGGGGTTGAGGGAGACCCAGTACTTC. Translating it yields CASLRGLRETQYF. The V and J genes are TRBV6-6 and TRBJ2-5; 7 nucleotides match TRBD2. V shed 8 bases and J 5 bases; nucleotides not matched to a gene: 8. CDR3 length equals 13 residues. CDR1 and CDR2 (germline): MNHNY, SVGAGI (reference sequence).

The rearrangement links TRBV28 to TRBJ2-1; D remains unclear. Germline V gives CDR1 MDHEN, CDR2 SYDVKM. This CDR3 spans 11 amino acids. V was pared by 7 bases and J by 5 bases, with 6 bases between. The CDR3 loop reads CASISDNEQFF. Written as DNA, the CDR3 is TGTGCCAGCATCAGCGACAATGAGCAGTTCTTC.

In this sample, this clone turned up once. V and J are TRBV7-9 and TRBJ2-7; 10 bases agree with TRBD1. The germline V gene has CDR1 SEHNR and CDR2 FQNEAQ (reference sequence). This CDR3 is built from 14 residues. V lost 5 bases to trimming and J lost 6 bases; unmatched junction nucleotides: 7. The CDR3 protein is CASSAFGDRGEQYF. As DNA, the CDR3 is TGTGCCAGCAGCGCATTTGGGGACAGGGGCGAGCAGTACTTC.

The CDR3 bases are TGTGCCAGCGCTGCCCCCGTCCGGAGGGACACTGAAGCTTTCTTT. It encodes CASAAPVRRDTEAFF. The chain uses TRBV18 and TRBJ1-1; D is ambiguous. Germline V gene lookup returns CDR1 KGHSH and CDR2 LQKENI. This CDR3 region has 15 residues. Trimming left V 8 bases short and J 3 bases short, with 19 bases between.

CDR3 region: CASSHGMYNEQFF. The CDR3 DNA reads as TGTGCCAGCAGCCACGGGATGTACAATGAGCAGTTCTTC. The chain employs TRBV5-6 and TRBJ2-1, with D possibly matching TRBD2 (5 bases). Germline V CDR1 and CDR2: SGHDT, YYEEEE. V was trimmed by 4 bases and J by 4 bases, leaving 9 bases between them. The CDR3 is made up of 13 amino acids.

This clone was counted only a few times. The chain uses TRBV10-3 and TRBJ1-5; possibly TRBD1 for D (6 bases). Trimming took off 0 bases at V and 4 bases at J, with 7 bases between the two ends. The CDR3 loop spans 14 amino acids. The germline V gene has CDR1 ENHRY and CDR2 SYGVKD. The CDR3: CAISESTGNQPQHF. The DNA of the CDR3 is TGTGCCATCAGTGAGTCCACAGGGAATCAGCCCCAGCATTTT.

The V call is TRBV2, the J call TRBJ2-1, with 10 positions matching TRBD2. The CDR3 covers 18 residues. Trimming at V came to 0 bases and at J to 3 bases, leaving 8 bases not matched to a gene. Germline values: CDR1 SNHLY, CDR2 FYNNEI. CDR3 in amino acids: CASSEARASGGFYNEQFF. The CDR3 DNA reads as TGTGCCAGCAGTGAAGCGAGAGCTAGCGGGGGATTCTACAATGAGCAGTTCTTC.

V usage is TRBV6-5 and J usage is TRBJ2-5; TRBD2 matches 11 bases. V shed 6 bases, J shed 6 bases, and the junction held 6 bases outside the gene matches. Germline CDR1 and CDR2: MNHEY and SVGAGI. The CDR3 loop spans 14 amino acids. In nucleotides, the CDR3 is TGTGCCAGCAGAGGGACTAGCGGTAGTCAGACCCAGTACTTC. Protein: CASRGTSGSQTQYF.

Remarks on this clone: Distinct nucleotide sequences in the sample also encode this CDR3. The chain recombines TRBV29-1 with TRBJ1-2, with 7 bases that match TRBD1. The CDR3 spans 12 residues. V trimming: 6 bases; J trimming: 2 bases; junction bases outside the gene matches: 3. Germline CDR1 SQVTM, CDR2 ANQGSEA. CDR3 nucleotide sequence: TGCAGCGTCGAACAGGGGAACTATGGCTACACCTTC. Translation: CSVEQGNYGYTF.

This rearrangement joins TRBV6-1 to TRBJ2-1; the match to TRBD2 covers 11 bases. The CDR3 is 15 amino acids. CDR1 is MNHNS, CDR2 SASEGT, per germline. V gave up 5 bases and J gave up 6 bases; unmatched junction bases: 6. The CDR3, as DNA: TGTGCCAGCAGTCAGACTAGCGGGAATGGCAATGAGCAGTTCTTC. The encoded protein is CASSQTSGNGNEQFF.

This chain joins TRBV7-9 and TRBJ1-1; the match to TRBD1 covers 7 bases. J was trimmed by 0 bases and V by 6 bases; bases with no gene match: 7. The CDR3 contains 15 residues. The germline gives CDR1 SEHNR, CDR2 FQNEAQ (reference sequence). The CDR3 DNA sequence: TGTGCCAGCAGGTCAGGGGGATCGGTGAACACTGAAGCTTTCTTT. Its protein is CASRSGGSVNTEAFF. Variable domain in full (rest from reference TRBV7-9 and TRBJ1-1): DTGVSQNPRHKITKRGQNVTFRCDPISEHNRLYWYRQTLGQGPEFLTYFQNEAQLEKSRLLSDRFSAERPKGSFSTLEIQRTEQGDSAMYLCASRSGGSVNTEAFFGQGTRLTVV.

The CDR3 DNA follows: TGTGCCATCAGGGGGGACTCTAGCTCCTACGAGCAGTACTTC. It encodes CAIRGDSSSYEQYF. The chain uses TRBV10-3 and TRBJ2-7; a weak D match, TRBD2 (6 bases). Germline V lookup: CDR1 ENHRY, CDR2 SYGVKD. The CDR3 runs to 14 residues. V dropped 6 bases and J dropped 0 bases, with 12 bases sitting between them.

V gene TRBV18 combines with J gene TRBJ2-1; TRBD1 matches at 8 bases. This CDR3 has 14 residues. V trimming: 2 bases; J trimming: 7 bases; junction bases outside the gene matches: 4. Per germline, CDR1 KGHSH and CDR2 LQKENI. The chain's CDR3 is CASSPGQGNNEQFF. The CDR3 DNA reads TGTGCCAGCTCACCAGGACAGGGAAATAATGAGCAGTTCTTC. Full variable domain (missing parts from reference TRBV18 and TRBJ2-1): NAGVMQNPRHLVRRRGQEARLRCSPMKGHSHVYWYRQLPEEGLKFMVYLQKENIIDESGMPKERFSAEFPKEGPSILRIQQVVRGDSAAYFCASSPGQGNNEQFFGPGTRLTVL.

The table lists this clone with a few counts. The CDR3 region is CAWSGNRLADSYEQYF. CDR3 sequence (DNA): TGTGCCTGGAGTGGAAACAGACTAGCGGATTCCTACGAGCAGTACTTC. The V and J genes are TRBV30 and TRBJ2-7, with 9 bases matching TRBD2. The ends lost 1 base at V and 1 base at J; junction bases unmatched: 8. The CDR3 contains 16 residues. CDR1 is GTSNPN, CDR2 SVGIG, per germline (reference sequence).